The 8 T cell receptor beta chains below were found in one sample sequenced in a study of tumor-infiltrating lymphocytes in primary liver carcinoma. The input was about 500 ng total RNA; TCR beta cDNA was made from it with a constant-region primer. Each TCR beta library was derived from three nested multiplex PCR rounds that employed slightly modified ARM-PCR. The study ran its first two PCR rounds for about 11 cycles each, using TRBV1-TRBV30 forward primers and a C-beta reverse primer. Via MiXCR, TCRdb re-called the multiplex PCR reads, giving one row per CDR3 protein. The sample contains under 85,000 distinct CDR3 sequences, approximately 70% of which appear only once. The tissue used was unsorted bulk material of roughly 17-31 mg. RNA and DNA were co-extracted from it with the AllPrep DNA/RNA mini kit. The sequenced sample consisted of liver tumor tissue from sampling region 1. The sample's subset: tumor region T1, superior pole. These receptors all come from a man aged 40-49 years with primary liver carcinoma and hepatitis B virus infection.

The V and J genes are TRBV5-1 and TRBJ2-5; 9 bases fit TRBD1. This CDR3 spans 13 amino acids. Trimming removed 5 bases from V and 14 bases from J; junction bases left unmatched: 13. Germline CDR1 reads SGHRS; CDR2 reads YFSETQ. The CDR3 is CASREQGAKTRYF. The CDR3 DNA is TGCGCCAGCAGGGAACAGGGGGCAAAGACCCGATACTTC.

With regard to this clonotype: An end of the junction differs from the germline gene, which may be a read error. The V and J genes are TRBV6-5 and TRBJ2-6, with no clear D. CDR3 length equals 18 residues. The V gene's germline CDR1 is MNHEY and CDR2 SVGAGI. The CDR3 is CASGYSGLTATGANVLTF. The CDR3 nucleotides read TGTGCCAGCGGTTACTCGGGCCTAACGGCCACTGGGGCCAACGTCCTGACTTTC.

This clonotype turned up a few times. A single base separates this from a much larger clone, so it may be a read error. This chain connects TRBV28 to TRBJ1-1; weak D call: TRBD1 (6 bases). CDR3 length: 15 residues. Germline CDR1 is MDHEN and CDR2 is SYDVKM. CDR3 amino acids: CASSLTNRAPAESFF. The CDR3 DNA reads TGTGCCAGCAGTCTAACTAACAGGGCCCCCGCTGAATCTTTCTTT.

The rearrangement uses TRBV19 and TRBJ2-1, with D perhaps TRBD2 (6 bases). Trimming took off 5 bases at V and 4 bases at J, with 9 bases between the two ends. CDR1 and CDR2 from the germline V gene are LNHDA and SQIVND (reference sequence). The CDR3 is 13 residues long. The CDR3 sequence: CASSPGTYNEQFF. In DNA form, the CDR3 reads TGTGCCAGTAGTCCTGGGACTTACAATGAGCAGTTCTTC.

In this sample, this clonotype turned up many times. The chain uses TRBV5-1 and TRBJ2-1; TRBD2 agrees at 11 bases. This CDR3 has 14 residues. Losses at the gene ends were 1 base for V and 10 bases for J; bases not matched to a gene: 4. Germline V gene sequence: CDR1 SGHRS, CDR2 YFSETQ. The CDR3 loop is CASSLMASGREQFF. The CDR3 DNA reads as TGCGCCAGCAGCTTGATGGCTAGCGGGAGGGAGCAGTTCTTC.

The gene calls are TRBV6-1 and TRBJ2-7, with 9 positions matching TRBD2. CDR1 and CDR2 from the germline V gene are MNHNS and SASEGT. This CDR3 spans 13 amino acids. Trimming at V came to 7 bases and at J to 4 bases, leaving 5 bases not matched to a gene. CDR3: CASNASGKYEQYF. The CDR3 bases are TGTGCCAGCAATGCTAGCGGGAAATACGAGCAGTACTTC.

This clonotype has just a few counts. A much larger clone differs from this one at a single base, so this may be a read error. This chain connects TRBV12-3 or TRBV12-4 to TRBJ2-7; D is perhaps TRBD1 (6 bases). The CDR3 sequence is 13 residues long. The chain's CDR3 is CVSRMTGSYEQYF. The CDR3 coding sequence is TGTGTCAGCAGGATGACAGGCTCCTACGAGCAGTACTTC.

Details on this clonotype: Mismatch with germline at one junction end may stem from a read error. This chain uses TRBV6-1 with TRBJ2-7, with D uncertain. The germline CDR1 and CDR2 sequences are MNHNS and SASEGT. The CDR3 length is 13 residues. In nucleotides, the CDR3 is TGCGCCAGCACTGAATGGGTTTTATACGAGCAGTACTTC. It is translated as CASTEWVLYEQYF.